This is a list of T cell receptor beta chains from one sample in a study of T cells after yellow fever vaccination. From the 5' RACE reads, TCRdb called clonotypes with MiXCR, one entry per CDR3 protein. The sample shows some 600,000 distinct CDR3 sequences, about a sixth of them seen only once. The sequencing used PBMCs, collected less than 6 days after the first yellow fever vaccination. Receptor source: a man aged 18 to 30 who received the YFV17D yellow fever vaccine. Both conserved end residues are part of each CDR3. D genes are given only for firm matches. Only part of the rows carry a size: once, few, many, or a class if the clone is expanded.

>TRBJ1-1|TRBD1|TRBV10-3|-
TGTGCCATCAGTGCCTTGTCGGGACAGGGAACTGAAGCTTTCTTT
CAISALSGQGTEAFF
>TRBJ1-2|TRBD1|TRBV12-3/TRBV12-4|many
TGTGCCAGCAACTCAAATTCCGGGACAGGGGATGGCTACACCTTC
CASNSNSGTGDGYTF
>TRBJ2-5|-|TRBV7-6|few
TGTGCCAGCAGCTTAGTGGTTAAGATTATCAGCGAGTGGACAACCCAAGAGACCCAGTACTTC
CASSLVVKIISEWTTQETQYF
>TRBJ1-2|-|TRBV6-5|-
TGTGCCAGCAGTTCTACCGCCGGGACACGTCGCGGAAATGGCTACACCTTC
CASSSTAGTRRGNGYTF
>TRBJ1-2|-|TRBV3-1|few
TGTGCCAGCAGTTTCGGGATTCAGGCCAATGGCTACACCTTC
CASSFGIQANGYTF
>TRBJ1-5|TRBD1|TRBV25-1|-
TGTGCCAGCACAGGGACAGGCGTTAATCAGCCCCAGCATTTT
CASTGTGVNQPQHF
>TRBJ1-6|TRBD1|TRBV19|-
TGTGCCAGTAGTTCCACAGGGGTGAATTCACCCCTCCACTTT
CASSSTGVNSPLHF
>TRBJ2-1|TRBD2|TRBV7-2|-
TGTGCCAGCAGCCCCCGGACTAGCGGGGGGAAAAATGAGCAGTTCTTC
CASSPRTSGGKNEQFF
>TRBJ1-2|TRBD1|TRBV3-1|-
TGTGCCAGCAGCCAGACAGGGAGGGACGGCTACACCTTC
CASSQTGRDGYTF
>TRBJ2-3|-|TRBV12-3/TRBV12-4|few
TGTGCCAGCAGTTTGTCGGGGTATAACACAGATACGCAGTATTTT
CASSLSGYNTDTQYF
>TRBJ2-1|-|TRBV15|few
TGTGCCACCAGCAGAGATAGGGGTAATGAGCAGTTCTTC
CATSRDRGNEQFF
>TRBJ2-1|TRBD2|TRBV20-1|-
TGCAGTGCTAGAGAACTAGCGGGGGTCAATGAGCAGTTCTTC
CSARELAGVNEQFF
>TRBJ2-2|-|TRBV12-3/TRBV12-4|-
TGTGCCAGCAGCCCAGGGGGGCAGAACACCGGGGAGCTGTTTTTT
CASSPGGQNTGELFF
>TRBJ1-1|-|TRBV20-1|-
TGCAGTGCCCGGACCAGCTTAAGGAACACTGAAGCTTTCTTT
CSARTSLRNTEAFF
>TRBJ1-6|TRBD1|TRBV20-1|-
TGCAGTGCACGCCGACAGGGGTCTTCACCCCTCCACTTT
CSARRQGSSPLHF
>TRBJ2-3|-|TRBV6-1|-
TGTGCCAGCAGTGTCCCAGGGGAAAAGACGCAGTATTTT
CASSVPGEKTQYF
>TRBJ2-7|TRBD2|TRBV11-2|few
TGTGCCAGCACCCGACTAGCGGGGGGCGGATACGAGCAGTACTTC
CASTRLAGGGYEQYF
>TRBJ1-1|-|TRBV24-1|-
TGTGCCACCAGTGAATCTTGGAGCACTGAAGCTTTCTTT
CATSESWSTEAFF
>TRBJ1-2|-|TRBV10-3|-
TGTGCCATCAGTGTAACAGGGTATATGGAAGGCTACACCTTC
CAISVTGYMEGYTF
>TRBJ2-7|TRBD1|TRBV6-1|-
TGTGCCAGCAGAACCGGGACAGTGAAGGATGGCTCCTACGAGCAGTACTTC
CASRTGTVKDGSYEQYF
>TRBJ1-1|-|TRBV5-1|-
TGCGCCAGCAGCTTGCTGGTTGGAACTGAAGCTTTCTTT
CASSLLVGTEAFF
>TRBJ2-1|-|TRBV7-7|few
TGTGCTAGCAGCTTAGCTGGGCCGGCTGCCTACAATGAGCAGTTCTTC
CASSLAGPAAYNEQFF
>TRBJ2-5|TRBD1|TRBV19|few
TGTGCCAGTAGTATCCGACAGGGATTGGAGACCCAGTACTTC
CASSIRQGLETQYF
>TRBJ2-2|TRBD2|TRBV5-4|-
TGTGCCAGCAGCATTAGCGGGGTAGACACCGGGGAGCTGTTTTTT
CASSISGVDTGELFF
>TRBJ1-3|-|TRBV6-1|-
TGTGCCAGCAGCCCCAGGACAGTCTCTGGAAACACCATATATTTT
CASSPRTVSGNTIYF
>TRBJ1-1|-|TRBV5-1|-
TGCGCCAGCAGCTTGGTTATGAGTCTTCACACTGAAGCTTTCTTT
CASSLVMSLHTEAFF
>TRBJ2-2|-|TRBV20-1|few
TGCAGTGCTCTGACGAGGCGGGACACCGGGGAGCTGTTTTTT
CSALTRRDTGELFF
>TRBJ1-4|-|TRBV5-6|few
TGTGCCAGCAGCTTGGTGCCAGGGAAGAATGAAAAACTGTTTTTT
CASSLVPGKNEKLFF
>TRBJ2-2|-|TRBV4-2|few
TGTGCCAGCAGCGGGAGGCAGGATATCACCGGGGAGCTGTTTTTT
CASSGRQDITGELFF
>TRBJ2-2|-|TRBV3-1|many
TGTGCCAGCAGCCGCCGAGAGAGTGGCGGGGAGCTGTTTTTT
CASSRRESGGELFF
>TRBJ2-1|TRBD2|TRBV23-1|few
TGCGCCAGCAGTCAATCCCCCGGGACTAGCTCCTACAATGAGCAGTTCTTC
CASSQSPGTSSYNEQFF
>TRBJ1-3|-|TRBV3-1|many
TGTGCCAGCAGCCCGCGGCTCTCTGGAAACACCATATATTTT
CASSPRLSGNTIYF
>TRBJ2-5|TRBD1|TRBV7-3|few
TGTGCCAGCAGTTCCGGGACAGGGGGCGGAGAGACCCAGTACTTC
CASSSGTGGGETQYF
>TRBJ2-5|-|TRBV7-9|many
TGTGCCAGCAGCTTTGGTAGCGGAGGAGAGACCCAGTACTTC
CASSFGSGGETQYF
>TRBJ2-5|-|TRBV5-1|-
TGCGCCAGCAGCTTGGCCGGGACGGGATCCACTCTCGGGACCCAGTACTTC
CASSLAGTGSTLGTQYF
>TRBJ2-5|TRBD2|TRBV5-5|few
TGTGCCAGCAGTGATCTTGCTAGCGGGGGCCCTGAGACCCAGTACTTC
CASSDLASGGPETQYF
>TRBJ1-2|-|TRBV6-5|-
TGTGCCAGCAAGCGGTTCAACTATGGCTACACCTTC
CASKRFNYGYTF
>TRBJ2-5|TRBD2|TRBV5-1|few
TGCGCCAGCAGCTTGGGGGACTACCCAGAGACCCAGTACTTC
CASSLGDYPETQYF
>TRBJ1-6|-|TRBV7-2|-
TGTGCCAGCAGCTACGACCCCAGGGATTCACCCCTCCACTTT
CASSYDPRDSPLHF
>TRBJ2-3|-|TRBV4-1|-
TGCGCCAGCAGCCAAGTGGCAGGATTGGATACGCAGTATTTT
CASSQVAGLDTQYF
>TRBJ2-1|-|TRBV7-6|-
TGTGCCAGCAGCTTGCAGATGAGTGAGCAGTTCTTC
CASSLQMSEQFF
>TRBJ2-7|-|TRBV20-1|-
TGCAGTGCCACAGAGTCCGGCTACGAGCAGTACTTC
CSATESGYEQYF
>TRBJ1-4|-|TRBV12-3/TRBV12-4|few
TGTGCCAGCAATAACGGGGCGGCGGCAACTAATGAAAAACTGTTTTTT
CASNNGAAATNEKLFF
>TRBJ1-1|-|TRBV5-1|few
TGCGCCAGCAGCTTCTGGGGAGAAACGAACACTGAAGCTTTCTTT
CASSFWGETNTEAFF
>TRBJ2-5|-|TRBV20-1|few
TGCAGTGCTAGAGATCGGCAGGGTACGGGGGAGACCCAGTACTTC
CSARDRQGTGETQYF
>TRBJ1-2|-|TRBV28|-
TGTGCCAGCACCCCGGGGGGGCGGGGAGGCTACACCTTC
CASTPGGRGGYTF
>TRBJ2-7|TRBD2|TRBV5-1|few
TGCGCCAGCAGCTCGACTAGCGGGGGCGCGGACGAGCAGTACTTC
CASSSTSGGADEQYF
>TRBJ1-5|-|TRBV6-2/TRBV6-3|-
TGTGCCAGCAGTTACGCCATCCGGCCCCAGCATTTT
CASSYAIRPQHF
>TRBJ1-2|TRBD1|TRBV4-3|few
TGCGCCAGCAGCCTCTGGGACAGGCCAATATATGGCTACACCTTC
CASSLWDRPIYGYTF
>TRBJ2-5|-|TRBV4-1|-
TGCGCCAGCAGTCCCGCGGGGTTCGAGACCCAGTACTTC
CASSPAGFETQYF
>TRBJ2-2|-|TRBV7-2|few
TGTGCCAGCAGCGGGGTTTCCGTGAGGGGGGAGCTGTTTTTT
CASSGVSVRGELFF
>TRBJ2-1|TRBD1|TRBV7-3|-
TGTGCCAGCACGAAAAGGGGCGGGACAGGGGGCTGGAATGAGCAGTTCTTC
CASTKRGGTGGWNEQFF
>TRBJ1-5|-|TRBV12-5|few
TGTGCTAGTGGTTTGGGAGGACTTGATAGCAATCAGCCCCAGCATTTT
CASGLGGLDSNQPQHF
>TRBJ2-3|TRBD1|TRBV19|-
TGTGCCAGTAGCCACAGGGGGCCAGGCTCTACGGATACGCAGTATTTT
CASSHRGPGSTDTQYF
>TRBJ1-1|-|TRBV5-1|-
TGCGCCAGCAGCTTGGCCGTAGCCAGCTCGAACACTGAAGCTTTCTTT
CASSLAVASSNTEAFF